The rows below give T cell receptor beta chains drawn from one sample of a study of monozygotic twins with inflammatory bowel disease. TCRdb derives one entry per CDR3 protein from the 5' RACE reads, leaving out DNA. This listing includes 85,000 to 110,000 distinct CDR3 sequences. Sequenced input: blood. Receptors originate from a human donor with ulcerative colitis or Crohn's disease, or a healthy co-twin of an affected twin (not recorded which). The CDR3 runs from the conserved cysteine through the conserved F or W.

CASSLQGFPDYEQYF	TRBV7-8	TRBJ2-7
CASSPEGTSGREGEFF	TRBV28	TRBJ2-1
CAISAAETGGYEQYF	TRBV10-3	TRBJ2-7
CASSTWTGCYEQYF	TRBV7-3	TRBJ2-7
CSVGAGAKNIQYF	TRBV29-1	TRBJ2-4
CASSQDQESEEYPGGRDEQYF	TRBV3-1	TRBJ2-7
CATHLVGANVLTF	TRBV15	TRBJ2-6
CASRQSASSYEQYF	TRBV6-6	TRBJ2-7
CAWSVRPGYQPQHF	TRBV30	TRBJ1-5
CASSVKGKSYAFF	TRBV5-8	TRBJ1-1
CSVEGGTLAGETQYF	TRBV29-1	TRBJ2-5
CASSWTFNEQFF	TRBV6-2/TRBV6-3	TRBJ2-1
CASRETGPYEQYF	TRBV2	TRBJ2-7
CASSYGPGGRRISNQPQHF	TRBV6-2/TRBV6-3	TRBJ1-5
CASSYGLMGTDTQYF	TRBV6-2/TRBV6-3	TRBJ2-3
CASSQGLTLAANTEAFF	TRBV4-3	TRBJ1-1
CSAARAGHNGYTF	TRBV20-1	TRBJ1-2
CASSESGRRNSPLHF	TRBV10-2	TRBJ1-6
CAISNLGTGGVGETQYF	TRBV10-3	TRBJ2-5
CSVRGGGGSLLSTDTQYF	TRBV20-1	TRBJ2-3
CASSVSTGFSTDTQYF	TRBV9	TRBJ2-3
CASSLLGGRLGTQYF	TRBV7-3	TRBJ2-3
CASSQGRGRSYGYTF	TRBV5-5	TRBJ1-2
CSATDQPVLGTDTQYF	TRBV20-1	TRBJ2-3
CASKTSGGNTGELFF	TRBV5-6	TRBJ2-2
CASSLGTPFNAGGIYGYTF	TRBV5-4	TRBJ1-2
CASVEGSGGGNQPQHF	TRBV7-2	TRBJ1-5
CASSRQGRASGANVLTF	TRBV9	TRBJ2-6
CATGKGPDSPLHF	TRBV25-1	TRBJ1-6
CSARDGGQGNYEQYF	TRBV20-1	TRBJ2-7
CASSLMTGGRTGELFF	TRBV5-1	TRBJ2-2
CASSHLSGANVLTF	TRBV3-1	TRBJ2-6
CASSAGTPGYTF	TRBV10-2	TRBJ1-2